This TCR beta chain was identified in a study of cytomegalovirus exposure and HLA in healthy donors (dated by TCRdb to the late 2010s). With respect to the entire study: An earlier analysis of several hundred of the donors reported 276 Gb of sequence data and roughly 100 million unique TCR beta sequences from 150 million to 200 million T cells. Approximately 330 gigabases of sequencing data and 70 million to 95 million unique TCR sequences made up an early release that covered approximately 650 HLA-typed donors. The genetic ancestry cluster associated with self-reported Caucasian donors included over 65% of the roughly 400 genotyped donors. The study aimed to test whether cataloging public T cell receptors could reveal signatures of past pathogen exposure. The study used immunosequencing to profile the T cell repertoires of 600 to 850 subjects and linked those repertoires to cytomegalovirus serostatus. Besides the first cohort of 666 subjects, a separate validation cohort made up of 95 to 150 different subjects was used. To predict cytomegalovirus infection status, the study combined high-throughput TCR immunosequencing, statistical association of individual TCRs with disease status, and machine learning. A later analysis re-examined previously published TCR beta repertoires from just over 650 donors and added high-resolution HLA genotyping to investigate patterns of TCR occurrence. Rather than drawing on any new phenotypic data, the later analysis identified candidate immune exposures from TCR beta sequences and the way those sequences occurred across donors. An earlier analysis of around 580 of the donors used high-throughput TCR beta sequencing to judge whether each TCR beta V gene segment behaved as functional or pseudogenic. Donor age, sex, ethnicity and CMV serostatus were collected together with the repertoire data. A later genetic analysis took genome-wide SNP genotypes for about 55% of the roughly 700 donors and used that subset as a discovery cohort. Every discovery cohort repertoire had been produced on one sequencing platform. Both class I and class II loci were covered by HLA typing, at four-digit resolution. The number of typed donors differed by locus: about 629-640 for A, B, C, DRB1 and DQB1; 522 for DQA1; 606 for DPA1; and roughly 490 for DPB1. Roughly 5 DR-DQ haplotypes were handled as single units for association and clustering, since linkage in the cohort was strong. On average, 235,054 unique TCR beta nucleotide sequences were sequenced per donor among several hundred genotyped donors of the cohort, with roughly 18% of those sequences being non-productive.

Turning to this clone: The target of this receptor is not known. No quality values exist for individual bases; no much larger clone is one base distant.

Library creation used the immunoSEQ multiplex PCR assay. A mixture of 60 forward primers for TCR Vbeta segments and 13 reverse primers for TCR Jbeta segments was used in the multiplex PCR. The CDR3 region of rearranged TCR beta genes was amplified from genomic DNA by a multiplex PCR assay. The amplified TCR beta libraries were sequenced on the Illumina HiSeq System as 87-base-pair reads. Turning to the authors' computational methods: Across the 600 to 700 repertoires, a later analysis counted some 80 million unique TCR beta chains, roughly 11 million of which were shared by at least two donors. Raw reads were error-corrected and collapsed into unique sequences by a nearest-neighbor algorithm in which closely related sequences were merged to remove PCR and sequencing errors. V, D and J gene segments were assigned by aligning CDR3 sequences to IMGT reference sequences. Each retained sequence needed at least a six-nucleotide match to both a V gene segment and a J gene segment. A rearrangement counted as productive if the CDR3 had no stop codons and remained in frame with V and J, and every other rearrangement counted as non-productive. CDR3 was defined according to IMGT convention as the region running from the second conserved V-encoded cysteine to the conserved J-encoded phenylalanine. In an earlier analysis of 587 of the donors, sequences lacking an unambiguous match to a single V gene segment were excluded. An earlier analysis of several hundred of the donors called V segments functional above 56.7% productive rearrangements and segregating when the between-donor standard deviation exceeded 5%. To diagnose cytomegalovirus status from the catalog of TCR beta chain sequences, a statistical classification framework was built. In a later analysis, V and J genes were assigned by comparing TCR nucleotide sequences against IMGT/GENE-DB human TR gene sequences. The TCRdist pipeline was used in a later analysis to assign CDR3 sequences and most-parsimonious VDJ recombination scenarios. A later analysis defined each TCR beta chain by its CDR3 amino acid sequence plus V-gene family, and excluded reads lacking a unique V-gene family. As a way to deal with suspected cross-contamination and a sequencing artifact, a later analysis dropped approximately 590 nucleotide sequences that were highly shared and had low generation probability. In a later analysis, a clonal expansion index for each public chain was calculated from normalized within-repertoire ranks of inferred template counts. In a later analysis, generation probabilities were computed using a VDJ recombination model fitted to out-of-frame rearrangements, and the results were checked against IGoR. A later analysis scored TCR-TCR, TCR-HLA and TCR-CMV co-occurrence with hypergeometric tests, applying a repertoire-size bias correction to TCR pairs. To estimate false discovery rates, a later analysis permuted the HLA or CMV assignments 20 times. In a later analysis, co-occurring TCRs were grouped using DBSCAN, and TCRdist sequence similarity was added for clustering within HLA-allele-positive subsets. Repertoires with fewer than 30,000 or more than 120,000 public chains, plus five repertoires with anomalous nucleotide sharing, were excluded from co-occurrence clustering. The source is immuneACCESS, and TCRdb retained only in-frame sequences with V and J called. Part of the clones is not carried over; for the studies checked, unresolved V genes explain less than half of this, and the remainder is unexplained. The V and J calls and clone size are taken from that table; D and trimming were inferred from the DNA. The sample table lists 150,000 to 200,000 clones, over 75% of them with a count of one. The ten largest clones capture around 3.1% of the sample.

The cohort consisted of approximately 670 healthy bone marrow donors. Cohort members were all nominally healthy when sampled, although unrecorded immune exposures were likely present. The donor tested CMV seronegative and was one of the 352 seronegative cohort members. A peripheral blood sample was provided by each donor, and peripheral blood mononuclear cells were used for TCR beta sequencing. Genomic DNA was extracted from the blood cell samples with the Qiagen DNeasy Blood Extraction Kit. CDR1 and CDR2 were assigned from the germline V gene as SGDLS and YYNGEE. The cysteine opens and the phenylalanine closes a CDR3 of 16 amino acids. Just the 48-base CDR3 DNA is kept, in frame starting at base 1. The study at large found these results: Most TCR sequences were observed very rarely across donors, whereas some public TCRs were present in many individuals. A later analysis found that most CMV-associated TCR beta chains appeared HLA-restricted, with HLA associations seemingly driven largely by CMV exposure. Because the 87-base-pair reads could not distinguish some IMGT-functional V segments, including TRBV6-2 and TRBV6-3, those segments were excluded. The authors suggested that the approach could potentially be generalized to other disease states and immunological phenotypes. A later analysis found that HLA-associated TCR beta chains were more clonally expanded and had lower generation probabilities than equally common non-associated chains. Cytomegalovirus status was reported to be diagnosed by the classifier with high specificity and sensitivity in both the original and validation cohorts. In a later genetic analysis, a missense DCLRE1C variant was associated with V-gene and J-gene trimming of TCR beta chains, and the association was replicated in an independent cohort. Compared with the approximately 600-donor mean, donors in an Asian-associated ancestry cluster had fewer N-insertions in productive TCRs, according to a later genetic analysis. The cohort was sequenced for TCR beta chains only, and without alpha or paired-chain data the features that could be detected were limited. A further reported finding was that TCR beta sequences accurately predicted the HLA-A and HLA-B alleles for most subjects in the first cohort. A cluster of highly shared sequence variants was judged likely to be a technical artifact of the sequencing pipeline. At a false discovery rate of 0.05, a later analysis linked 16,000 or so TCR beta sequences to specific HLA alleles. Correlated functional status among segregating V segments might reflect linkage disequilibrium, but an unknown experimental factor could not be ruled out. A total of roughly 160 TCR beta chains were listed by the study as associated with cytomegalovirus. An earlier analysis of around 540 of the donors showed that most TCR beta V segments appeared in productive rearrangements either about 87% or about 30% of the time, which broadly matched IMGT annotations. Because some donors lacked HLA typing at each locus, the association tests relied only on the typed subset. Strong co-occurrence of HLA alleles, especially DR and DQ, made assigning TCR associations to individual alleles difficult. According to a later analysis, TCR association rates differed among HLA loci, with DRB1 alleles showing the most associated TCRs and HLA-C alleles showing the fewest. CMV serostatus was the only immune exposure information available for the cohort. The earlier analysis of approximately 540 of the donors excluded about 16 rarely observed V segments, including chromosome 9 orphons, because counts were too low. A few of the identified cytomegalovirus-associated TCR beta chains were confirmed in vitro to be specific for cytomegalovirus antigens. A later analysis reported that several top co-occurrence clusters appeared linked to parvovirus B19, influenza, CMV and Epstein-Barr virus. Sequencing depth was assumed to be roughly uniform across donors in the presence/absence analyses, though that assumption may not hold.

Source material: PBMCs. The clonotype was recovered from a female donor in good health and CMV-seronegative. The rearrangement joined TRBV9 to TRBJ2-5; TRBD2 agrees with 14 junctional bases. The DNA matches TRBJ2-7 better at its end, which makes the J call doubtful. The CDR3 has the sequence CASSKLGTSGSYEQYF. The DNA sequence follows: TGTGCCAGCAGCAAACTAGGGACTAGCGGGAGTTACGAGCAGTACTTC.